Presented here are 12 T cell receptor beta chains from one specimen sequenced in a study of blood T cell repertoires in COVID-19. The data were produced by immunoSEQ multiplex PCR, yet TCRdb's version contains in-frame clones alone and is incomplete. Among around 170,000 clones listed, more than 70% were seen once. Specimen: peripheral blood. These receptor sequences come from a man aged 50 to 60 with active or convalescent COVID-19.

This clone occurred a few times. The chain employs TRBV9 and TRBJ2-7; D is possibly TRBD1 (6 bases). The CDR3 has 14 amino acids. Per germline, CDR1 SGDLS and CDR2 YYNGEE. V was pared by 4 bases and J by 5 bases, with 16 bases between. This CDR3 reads CASSSNTGYDEQYF. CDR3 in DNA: TGTGCCAGCAGCTCCAATACAGGGTATGACGAGCAGTACTTC.

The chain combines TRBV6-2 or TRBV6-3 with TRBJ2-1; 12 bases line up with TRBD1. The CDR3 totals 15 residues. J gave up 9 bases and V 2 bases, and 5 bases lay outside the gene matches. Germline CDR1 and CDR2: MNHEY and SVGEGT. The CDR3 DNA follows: TGTGCCAGCAGTTACGGGACAGGGGGCCCCGGTGAGCAGTTCTTC. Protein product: CASSYGTGGPGEQFF.

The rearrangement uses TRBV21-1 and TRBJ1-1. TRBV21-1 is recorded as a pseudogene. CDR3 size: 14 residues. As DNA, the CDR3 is TGTGCCAGCAGCAACCCTCTGGGGGGCACTGAAGCTTTCTTT. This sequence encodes CASSNPLGGTEAFF.

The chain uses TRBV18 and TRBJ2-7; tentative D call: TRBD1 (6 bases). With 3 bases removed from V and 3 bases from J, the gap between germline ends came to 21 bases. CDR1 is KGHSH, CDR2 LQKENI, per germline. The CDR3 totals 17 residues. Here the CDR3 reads CASSPPALGAQGYEQYF. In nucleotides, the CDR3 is TGTGCCAGCTCACCCCCCGCTTTGGGGGCCCAAGGCTACGAGCAGTACTTC.

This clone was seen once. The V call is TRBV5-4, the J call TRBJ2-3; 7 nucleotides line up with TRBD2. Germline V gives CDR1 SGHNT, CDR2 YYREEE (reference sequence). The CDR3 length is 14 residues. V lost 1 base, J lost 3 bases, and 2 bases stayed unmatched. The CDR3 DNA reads TGTGCCAGCAGCTTGTGGGAGGGGACAGATACGCAGTATTTT. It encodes CASSLWEGTDTQYF.

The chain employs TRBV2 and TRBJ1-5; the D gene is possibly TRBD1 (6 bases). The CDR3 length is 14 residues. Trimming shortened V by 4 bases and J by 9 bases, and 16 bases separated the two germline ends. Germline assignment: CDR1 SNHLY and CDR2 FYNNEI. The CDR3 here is CASSARTVPAPQHF. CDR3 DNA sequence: TGTGCCAGCAGTGCCCGGACAGTCCCAGCGCCCCAGCATTTT.

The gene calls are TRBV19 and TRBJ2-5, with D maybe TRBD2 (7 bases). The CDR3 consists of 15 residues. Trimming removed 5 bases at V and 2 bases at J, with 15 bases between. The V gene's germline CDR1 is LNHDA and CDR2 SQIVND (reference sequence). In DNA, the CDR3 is TGTGCCAGTAGTCTTCGGGGGGCCGGGCAAGAGACCCAGTACTTC. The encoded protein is CASSLRGAGQETQYF.

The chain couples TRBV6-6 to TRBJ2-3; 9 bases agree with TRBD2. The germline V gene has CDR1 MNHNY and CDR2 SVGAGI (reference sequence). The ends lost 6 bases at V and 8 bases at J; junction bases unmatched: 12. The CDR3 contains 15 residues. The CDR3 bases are TGTGCCAGCAGGACGATAGCGGGGGACTGGCGTACGCAGTATTTT. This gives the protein CASRTIAGDWRTQYF.

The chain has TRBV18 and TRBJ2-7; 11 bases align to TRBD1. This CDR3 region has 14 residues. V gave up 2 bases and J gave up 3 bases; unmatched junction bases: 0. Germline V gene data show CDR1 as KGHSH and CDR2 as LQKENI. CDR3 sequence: CASSPGTGGYEQYF. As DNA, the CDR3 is TGTGCCAGCTCACCAGGGACAGGGGGCTACGAGCAGTACTTC.

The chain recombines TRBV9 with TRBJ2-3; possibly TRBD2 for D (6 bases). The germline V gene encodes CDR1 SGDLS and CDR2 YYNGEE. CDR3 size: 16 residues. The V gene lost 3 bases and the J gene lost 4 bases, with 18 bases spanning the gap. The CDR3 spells CASSAGGEVLSDTQYF. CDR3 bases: TGTGCCAGCAGCGCAGGTGGGGAGGTGTTATCAGATACGCAGTATTTT.

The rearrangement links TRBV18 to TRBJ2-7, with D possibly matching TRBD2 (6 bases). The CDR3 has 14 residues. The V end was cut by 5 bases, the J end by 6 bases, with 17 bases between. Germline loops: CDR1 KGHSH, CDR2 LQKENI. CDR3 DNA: TGTGCCAGCTCAACTGGGGACTCAGGACGCGAGCAGTACTTC. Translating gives CASSTGDSGREQYF. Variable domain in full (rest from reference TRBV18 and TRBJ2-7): NAGVMQNPRHLVRRRGQEARLRCSPMKGHSHVYWYRQLPEEGLKFMVYLQKENIIDESGMPKERFSAEFPKEGPSILRIQQVVRGDSAAYFCASSTGDSGREQYFGPGTRLTVT.

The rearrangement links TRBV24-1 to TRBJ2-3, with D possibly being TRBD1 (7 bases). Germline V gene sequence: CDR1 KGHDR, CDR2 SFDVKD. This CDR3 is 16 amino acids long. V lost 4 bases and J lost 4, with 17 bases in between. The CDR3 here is CATSETQGGRADTQYF. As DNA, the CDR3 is TGTGCCACCAGTGAAACTCAGGGGGGTAGAGCAGATACGCAGTATTTT.